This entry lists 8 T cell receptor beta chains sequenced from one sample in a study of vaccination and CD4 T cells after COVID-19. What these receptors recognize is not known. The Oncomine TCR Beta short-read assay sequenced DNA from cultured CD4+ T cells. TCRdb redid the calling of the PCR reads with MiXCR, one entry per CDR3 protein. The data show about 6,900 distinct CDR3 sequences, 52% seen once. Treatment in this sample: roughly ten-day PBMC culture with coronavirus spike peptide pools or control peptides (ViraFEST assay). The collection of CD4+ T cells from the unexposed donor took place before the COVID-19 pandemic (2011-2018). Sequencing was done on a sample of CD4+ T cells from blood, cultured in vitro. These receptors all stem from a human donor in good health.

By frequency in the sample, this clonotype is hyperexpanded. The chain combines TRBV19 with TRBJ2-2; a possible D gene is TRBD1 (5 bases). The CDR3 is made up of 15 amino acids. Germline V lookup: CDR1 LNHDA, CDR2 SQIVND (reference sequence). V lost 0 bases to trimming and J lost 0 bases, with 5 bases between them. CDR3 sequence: CASSIDRANTGELFF. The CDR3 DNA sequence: TGTGCCAGTAGTATAGACAGGGCGAACACCGGGGAGCTGTTTTTT.

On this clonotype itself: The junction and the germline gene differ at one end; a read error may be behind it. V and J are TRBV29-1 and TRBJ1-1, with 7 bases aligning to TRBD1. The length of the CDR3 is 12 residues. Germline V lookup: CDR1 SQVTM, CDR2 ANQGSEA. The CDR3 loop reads CSVDLQGEAYIF. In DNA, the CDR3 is TGCAGCGTTGATCTGCAGGGGGAAGCTTATATCTTT.

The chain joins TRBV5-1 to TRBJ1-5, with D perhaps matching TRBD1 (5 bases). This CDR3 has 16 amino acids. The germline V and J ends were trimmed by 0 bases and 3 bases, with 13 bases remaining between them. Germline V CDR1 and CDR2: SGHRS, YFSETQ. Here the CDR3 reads CASSLDGAGNNQPQHF. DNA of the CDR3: TGCGCCAGCAGCTTGGATGGGGCAGGGAACAATCAGCCCCAGCATTTT. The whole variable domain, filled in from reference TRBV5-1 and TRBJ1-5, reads KAGVTQTPRYLIKTRGQQVTLSCSPISGHRSVSWYQQTPGQGLQFLFEYFSETQRNKGNFPGRFSGRQFSNSRSEMNVSTLELGDSALYLCASSLDGAGNNQPQHFGDGTRLSIL.

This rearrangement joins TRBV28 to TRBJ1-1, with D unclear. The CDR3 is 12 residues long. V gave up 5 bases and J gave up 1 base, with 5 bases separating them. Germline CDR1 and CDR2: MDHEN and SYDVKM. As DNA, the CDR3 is TGTGCCAGCAGTGGGGAGAACACTGAAGCTTTCTTT. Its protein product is CASSGENTEAFF.

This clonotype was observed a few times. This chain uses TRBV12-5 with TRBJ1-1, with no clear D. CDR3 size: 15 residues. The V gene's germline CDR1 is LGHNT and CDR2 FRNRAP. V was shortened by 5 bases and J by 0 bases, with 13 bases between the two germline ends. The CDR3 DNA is TGTGCTAGTGGTCAATCATTTGGGGTGAACACTGAAGCTTTCTTT. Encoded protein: CASGQSFGVNTEAFF.

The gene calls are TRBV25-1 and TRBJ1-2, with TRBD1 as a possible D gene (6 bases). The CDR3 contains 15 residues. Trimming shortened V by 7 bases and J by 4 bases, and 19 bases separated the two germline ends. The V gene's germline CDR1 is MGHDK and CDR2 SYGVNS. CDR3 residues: CASTSWGRGSYGYTF. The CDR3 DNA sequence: TGTGCCAGCACGTCTTGGGGCAGGGGCAGCTATGGCTACACCTTC.

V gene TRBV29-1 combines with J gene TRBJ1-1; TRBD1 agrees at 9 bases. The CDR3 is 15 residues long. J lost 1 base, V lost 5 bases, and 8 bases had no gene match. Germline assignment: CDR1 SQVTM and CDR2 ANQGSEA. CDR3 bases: TGCAGCGTTACGTCTTCGGGACAGGGGAACACTGAAGCTTTCTTT. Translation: CSVTSSGQGNTEAFF.

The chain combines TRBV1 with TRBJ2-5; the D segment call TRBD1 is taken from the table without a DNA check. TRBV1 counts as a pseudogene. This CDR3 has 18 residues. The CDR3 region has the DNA TGCACCAGCAGCCATCTCCTCAAAGAGGGGGCCGGCGCAGAGACCCAGTACTTC. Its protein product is CTSSHLLKEGAGAETQYF.